Described below is a single T cell receptor (beta chain) sequence and its context. Its antigen is unknown. This CDR3 is 14 amino acids long. CDR1 MNHNY and CDR2 SVGAGI come from the germline V gene (reference sequence). V lost 5 bases and J 0 bases, leaving 10 bases between the germline ends. This entry belongs to a study of cytotoxic CD8 clonotypes in ibrutinib-treated CLL. Background on the study: It was after a median approximately twelve months of treatment, range 6 to 36, that response samples were taken. Study-wide points: Investigators sampled sustained-remission and progressing patients at differing times. Rare overall, public clonotypes shrank or held steady under therapy. Clonality climbed at ibrutinib response, then dropped toward baseline at progression.

Only in-frame clones appear in the TCRdb table, and some are missing; sequencing was by immunoSEQ multiplex PCR. The sample lists fewer than 25,000 clones, approximately 68% occurring once. This sequence was found in a human donor with chronic lymphocytic leukemia. The chain joins TRBV6-6 to TRBJ1-1; D gene unclear. The sample consisted of PBMCs, taken after 24 months of ibrutinib treatment. The CDR3 bases are TGTGCCAGCAGTGGAATCTACTTGAACACTGAAGCTTTCTTT. This codes for CASSGIYLNTEAFF.